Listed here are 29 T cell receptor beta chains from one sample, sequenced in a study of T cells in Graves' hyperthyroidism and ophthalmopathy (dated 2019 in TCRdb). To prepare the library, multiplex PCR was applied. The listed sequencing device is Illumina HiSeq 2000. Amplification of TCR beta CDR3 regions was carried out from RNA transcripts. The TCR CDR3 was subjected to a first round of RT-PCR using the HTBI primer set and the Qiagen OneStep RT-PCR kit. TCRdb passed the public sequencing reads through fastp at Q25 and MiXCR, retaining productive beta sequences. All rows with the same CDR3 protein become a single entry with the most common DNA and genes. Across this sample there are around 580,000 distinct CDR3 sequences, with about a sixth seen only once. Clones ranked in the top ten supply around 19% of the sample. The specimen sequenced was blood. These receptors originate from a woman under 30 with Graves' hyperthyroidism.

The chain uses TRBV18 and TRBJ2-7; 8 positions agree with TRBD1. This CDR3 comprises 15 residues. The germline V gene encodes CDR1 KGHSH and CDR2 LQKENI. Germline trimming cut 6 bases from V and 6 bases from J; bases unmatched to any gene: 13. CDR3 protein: CASSRTTDRAAEQYF. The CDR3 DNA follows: TGTGCCAGCTCGCGTACCACGGACAGGGCCGCCGAGCAGTACTTC.

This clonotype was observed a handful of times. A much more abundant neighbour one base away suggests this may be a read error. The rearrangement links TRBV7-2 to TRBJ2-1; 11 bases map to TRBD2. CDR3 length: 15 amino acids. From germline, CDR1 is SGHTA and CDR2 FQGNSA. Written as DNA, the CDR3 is TGTGCCAGCAGAAGTAGCGGGAGGGTTTACAATGAGCAGCTCTTC. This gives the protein CASRSSGRVYNEQLF. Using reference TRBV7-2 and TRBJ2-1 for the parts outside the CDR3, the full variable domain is GAGVSQSPSNKVTEKGKDVELRCDPISGHTALYWYRQSLGQGLEFLIYFQGNSAPDKSGLPSDRFSAERTGGSVSTLTIQRTQQEDSAVYLCASRSSGRVYNEQLFGPGTRLTVL.

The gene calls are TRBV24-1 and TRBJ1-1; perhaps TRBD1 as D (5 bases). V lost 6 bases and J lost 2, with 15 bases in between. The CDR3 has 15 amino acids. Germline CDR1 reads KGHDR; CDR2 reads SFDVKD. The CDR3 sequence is CATSQRGSGNTEAFF. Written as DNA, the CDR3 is TGTGCCACCAGTCAGAGGGGCTCGGGAAACACTGAAGCTTTCTTT.

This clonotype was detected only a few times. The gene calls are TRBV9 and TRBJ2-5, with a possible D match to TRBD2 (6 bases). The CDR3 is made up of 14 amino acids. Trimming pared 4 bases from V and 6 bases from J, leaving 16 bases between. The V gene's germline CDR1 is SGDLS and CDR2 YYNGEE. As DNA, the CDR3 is TGTGCCAGCAGCCCCCGGGCGGAGGGCCAGACCCAGTACTTC. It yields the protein CASSPRAEGQTQYF.

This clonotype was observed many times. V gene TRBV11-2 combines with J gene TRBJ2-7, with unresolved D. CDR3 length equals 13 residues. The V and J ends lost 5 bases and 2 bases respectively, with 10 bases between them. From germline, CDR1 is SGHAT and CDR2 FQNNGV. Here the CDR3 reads CASSQPDPYEQYF. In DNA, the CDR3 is TGTGCCAGCAGCCAACCGGATCCCTACGAGCAGTACTTC.

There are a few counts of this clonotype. The CDR3 DNA reads as TGCAGTGCTAGTCTTCGAGAAGTGGGCGATGAGCAGTTCTTC. Protein: CSASLREVGDEQFF. The chain combines TRBV20-1 with TRBJ2-1; D unresolved. From germline, CDR1 is DFQATT and CDR2 SNEGSKA (reference sequence). The V end was cut by 3 bases, the J end by 8 bases, with 17 bases between. The length of the CDR3 is 14 residues.

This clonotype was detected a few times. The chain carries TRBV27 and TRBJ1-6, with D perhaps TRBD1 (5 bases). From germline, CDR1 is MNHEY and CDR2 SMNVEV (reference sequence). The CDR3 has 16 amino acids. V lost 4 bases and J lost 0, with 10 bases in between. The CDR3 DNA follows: TGTGCCAGCAGTTCGGGACGGAGCTCCTATAATTCACCCCTCCACTTT. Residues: CASSSGRSSYNSPLHF.

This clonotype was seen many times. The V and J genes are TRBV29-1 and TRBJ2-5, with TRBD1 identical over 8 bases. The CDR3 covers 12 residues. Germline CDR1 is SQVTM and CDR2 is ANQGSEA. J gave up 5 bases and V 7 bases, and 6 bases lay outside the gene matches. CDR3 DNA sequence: TGCAGCGGTATCAGGGGGCAGGAGACCCAGTACTTC. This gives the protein CSGIRGQETQYF. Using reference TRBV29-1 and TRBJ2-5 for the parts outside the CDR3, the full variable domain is SAVISQKPSRDICQRGTSLTIQCQVDSQVTMMFWYRQQPGQSLTLIATANQGSEATYESGFVIDKFPISRPNLTFSTLTVSNMSPEDSSIYLCSGIRGQETQYFGPGTRLLVL.

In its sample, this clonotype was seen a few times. CDR3 sequence reads: CSATGTSGPYEQYF. In nucleotides, the CDR3 is TGCAGTGCTACCGGGACTAGCGGCCCCTACGAGCAGTACTTC. The V gene is TRBV20-1, the J gene TRBJ2-7; 11 bases align to TRBD2. Germline trimming cut 4 bases from V and 2 bases from J; bases unmatched to any gene: 4. The CDR3 consists of 14 residues. Germline CDR1 DFQATT, CDR2 SNEGSKA (reference sequence).

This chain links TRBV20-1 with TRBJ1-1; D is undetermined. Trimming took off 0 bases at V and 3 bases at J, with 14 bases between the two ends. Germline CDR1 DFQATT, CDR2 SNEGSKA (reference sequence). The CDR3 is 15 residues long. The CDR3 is CSARDSRVWYTEAFF. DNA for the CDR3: TGCAGTGCTAGAGACAGTCGGGTTTGGTACACTGAAGCTTTCTTT.

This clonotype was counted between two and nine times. CDR3 protein: CASRSVRGGSNQPQHF. Here the CDR3 DNA reads TGTGCCAGCAGATCCGTCAGGGGCGGTAGCAATCAGCCCCAGCATTTT. The rearrangement joins TRBV27 to TRBJ1-5, with a tentative D call TRBD1 (6 bases). In germline, CDR1 is MNHEY, CDR2 SMNVEV (reference sequence). V lost 6 bases, J lost 0 bases, and 15 bases lay in between. This CDR3 contains 16 residues.

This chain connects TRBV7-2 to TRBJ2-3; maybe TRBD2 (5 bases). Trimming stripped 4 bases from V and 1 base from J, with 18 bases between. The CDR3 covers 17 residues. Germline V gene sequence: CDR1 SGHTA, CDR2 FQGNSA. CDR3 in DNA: TGTGCCAGCAGCTCTCTTTGGAGCGGAGTACGCACAGATACGCAGTATTTT. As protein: CASSSLWSGVRTDTQYF. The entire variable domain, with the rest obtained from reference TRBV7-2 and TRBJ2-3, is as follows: GAGVSQSPSNKVTEKGKDVELRCDPISGHTALYWYRQSLGQGLEFLIYFQGNSAPDKSGLPSDRFSAERTGGSVSTLTIQRTQQEDSAVYLCASSSLWSGVRTDTQYFGPGTRLTVL.

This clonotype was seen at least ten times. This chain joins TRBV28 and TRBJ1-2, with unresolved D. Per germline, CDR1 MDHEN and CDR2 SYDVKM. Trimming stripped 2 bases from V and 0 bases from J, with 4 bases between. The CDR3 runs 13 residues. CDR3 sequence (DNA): TGTGCCAGCAGTTTACCAGCTAACTATGGCTACACCTTC. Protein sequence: CASSLPANYGYTF.

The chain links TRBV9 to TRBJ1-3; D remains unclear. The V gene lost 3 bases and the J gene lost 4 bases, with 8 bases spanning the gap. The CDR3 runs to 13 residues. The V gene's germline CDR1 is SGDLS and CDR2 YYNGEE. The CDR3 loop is CASSAGYGNTIYF. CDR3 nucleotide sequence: TGTGCCAGCAGCGCCGGGTACGGAAACACCATATATTTT.

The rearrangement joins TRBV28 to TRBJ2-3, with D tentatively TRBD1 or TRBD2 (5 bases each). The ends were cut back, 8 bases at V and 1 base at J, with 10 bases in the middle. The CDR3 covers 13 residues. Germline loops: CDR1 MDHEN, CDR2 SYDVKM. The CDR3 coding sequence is TGTGCCAGCGGCCGAGGGGGCACAGATACGCAGTATTTT. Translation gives CASGRGGTDTQYF.

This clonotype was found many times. Here the CDR3 DNA reads TGCGCCAGCAGCTTGGAGGCGGAGCGAGTTGGCTACACCTTC. This codes for CASSLEAERVGYTF. This chain uses TRBV5-1 with TRBJ1-2; D remains unclear. CDR1 is SGHRS and CDR2 is YFSETQ in the germline V gene. V gave up 0 bases and J gave up 7 bases, with 13 bases separating them. The CDR3 covers 14 residues.

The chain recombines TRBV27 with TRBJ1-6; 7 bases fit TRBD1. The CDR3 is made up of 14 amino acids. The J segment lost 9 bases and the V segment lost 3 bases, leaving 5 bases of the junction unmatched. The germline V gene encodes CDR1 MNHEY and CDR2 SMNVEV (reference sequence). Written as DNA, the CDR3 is TGTGCCAGCAGTTTTCTCCAGGGGGGTTCACCCCTCCACTTT. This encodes CASSFLQGGSPLHF.

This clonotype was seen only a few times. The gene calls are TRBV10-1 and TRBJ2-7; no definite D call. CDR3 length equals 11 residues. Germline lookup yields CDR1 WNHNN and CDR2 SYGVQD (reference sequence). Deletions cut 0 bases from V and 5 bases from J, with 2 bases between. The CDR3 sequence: CASSESDEQYF. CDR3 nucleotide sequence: TGCGCCAGCAGTGAGTCTGACGAGCAGTACTTC.

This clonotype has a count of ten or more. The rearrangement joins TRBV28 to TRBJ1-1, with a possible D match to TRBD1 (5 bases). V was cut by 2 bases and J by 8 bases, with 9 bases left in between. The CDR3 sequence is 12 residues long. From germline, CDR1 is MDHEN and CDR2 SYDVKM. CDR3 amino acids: CASSLIQGEAFF. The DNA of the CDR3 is TGTGCCAGCAGTTTAATCCAGGGAGAAGCTTTCTTT.

The CDR3 loop is CASSYSSWTGAGEQYF. DNA for the CDR3: TGTGCCAGCAGTTACTCGAGCTGGACAGGGGCTGGCGAGCAGTACTTC. The chain links TRBV6-5 to TRBJ2-7; 9 nucleotides match TRBD1. V lost 0 bases, J lost 6 bases, and 9 bases stayed unmatched. The CDR3 length is 16 residues. Looked up from germline, CDR1 is MNHEY and CDR2 is SVGAGI.

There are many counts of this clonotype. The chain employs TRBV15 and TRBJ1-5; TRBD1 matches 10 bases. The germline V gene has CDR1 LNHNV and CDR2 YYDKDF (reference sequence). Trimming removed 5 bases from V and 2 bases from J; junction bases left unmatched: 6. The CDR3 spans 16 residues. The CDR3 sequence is CATSQGQGVGNQPQHF. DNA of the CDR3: TGTGCCACCAGCCAAGGACAGGGGGTCGGCAATCAGCCCCAGCATTTT.

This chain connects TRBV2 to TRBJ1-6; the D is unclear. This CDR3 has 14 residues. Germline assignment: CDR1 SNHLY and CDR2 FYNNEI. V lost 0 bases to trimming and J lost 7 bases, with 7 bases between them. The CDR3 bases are TGTGCCAGCAGTGAAGCAGGAATGAATTCACCCCTCCACTTT. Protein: CASSEAGMNSPLHF.

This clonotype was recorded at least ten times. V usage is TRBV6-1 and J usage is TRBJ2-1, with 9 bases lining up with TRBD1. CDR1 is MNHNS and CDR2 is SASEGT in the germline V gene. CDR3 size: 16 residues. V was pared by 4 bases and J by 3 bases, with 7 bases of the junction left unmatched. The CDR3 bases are TGTGCCAGCAGTGGAGCCGGGACAGGGAGCTACAATGAGCAGTTCTTC. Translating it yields CASSGAGTGSYNEQFF.

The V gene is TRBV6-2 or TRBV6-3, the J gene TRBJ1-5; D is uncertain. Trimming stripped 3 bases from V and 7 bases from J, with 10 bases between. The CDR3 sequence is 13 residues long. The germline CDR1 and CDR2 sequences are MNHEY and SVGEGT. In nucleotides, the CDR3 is TGTGCCAGCAGTTATTTCGCTAGCCAGCCCCAGCATTTT. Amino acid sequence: CASSYFASQPQHF.

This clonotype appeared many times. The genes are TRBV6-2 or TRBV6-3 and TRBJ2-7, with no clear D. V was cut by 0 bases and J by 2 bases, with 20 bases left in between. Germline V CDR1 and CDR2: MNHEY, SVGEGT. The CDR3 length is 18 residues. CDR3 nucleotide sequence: TGTGCCAGCAGTTACTCGATTCCGGTTGGAGAAGTTCCCTACGAGCAGTACTTC. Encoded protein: CASSYSIPVGEVPYEQYF.

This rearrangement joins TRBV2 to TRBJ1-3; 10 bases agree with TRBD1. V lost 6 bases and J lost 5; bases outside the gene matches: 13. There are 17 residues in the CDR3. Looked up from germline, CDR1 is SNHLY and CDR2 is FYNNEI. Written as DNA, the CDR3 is TGTGCCAGCAGGCAAAAGACAGGGGGCCTCTCGAGAAACACCATATATTTT. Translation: CASRQKTGGLSRNTIYF.

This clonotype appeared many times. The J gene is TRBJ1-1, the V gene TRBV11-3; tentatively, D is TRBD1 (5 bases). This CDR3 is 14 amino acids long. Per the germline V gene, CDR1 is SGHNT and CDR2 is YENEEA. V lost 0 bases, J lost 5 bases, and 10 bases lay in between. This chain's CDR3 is CASSLDGGGTEAFF. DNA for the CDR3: TGTGCCAGCAGCTTAGATGGGGGAGGGACTGAAGCTTTCTTT.

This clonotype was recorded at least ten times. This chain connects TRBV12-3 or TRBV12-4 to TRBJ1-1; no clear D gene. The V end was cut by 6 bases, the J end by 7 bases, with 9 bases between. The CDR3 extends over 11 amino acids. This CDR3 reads CASSAGVEAFF. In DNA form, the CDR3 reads TGTGCCAGCAGCGCGGGAGTTGAAGCTTTCTTT.

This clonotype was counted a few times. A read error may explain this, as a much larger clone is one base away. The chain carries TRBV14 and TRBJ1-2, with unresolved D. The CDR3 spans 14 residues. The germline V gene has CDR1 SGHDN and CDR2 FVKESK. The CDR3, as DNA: TGTGCCAGCAGCCGACGGGCGTCGGTCTATGGCCACACCTTC. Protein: CASSRRASVYGHTF.